This TCR beta chain stems from a study of response to subunit inactivated influenza vaccine (dated by TCRdb to the late 2010s). Looking at the study overall: Deep quantitative T cell receptor repertoire profiling was used in the study to track responses to a trivalent subunit inactivated influenza vaccine.

What the authors observed across the whole study: The authors suggested that each seasonal influenza vaccination may recruit only a limited number of new T cells.

Receptors were amplified or captured by RT-PCR. Sequencing used an Illumina HiSeq 2500. The raw public reads went through TCRdb reprocessing: fastp at Q25, MiXCR clone calling, in-frame beta chains kept. When rows share a CDR3 protein, they turn into one entry using the most common DNA and genes. The sample yields about 480,000 distinct CDR3 sequences; over 25% were counted once. Around 1.8% of the sample lies in the top ten. Sequences DFQATT (CDR1) and SNEGSKA (CDR2) are obtained from the germline V gene (reference sequence). V gives up 3 bases and J gives up 1 base, and the segment between their germline ends measures 10 bases. The CDR3 sequence holds 13 residues, the cysteine and phenylalanine included. The retained sequence is limited to the CDR3, 39 bases, with the frame set at the first base. This clonotype turned up a few times. No cognate antigen has been identified for it. It has no much larger one-base neighbor in the sample; base qualities were not kept.

The sequence joins TRBV20-1 to TRBJ2-7, with no D gene named confidently. The material sequenced was CD4+ T cells sorted from PBMCs, taken 4 to 6 days after vaccination. The receptor's source is a man aged 50 or older who received an inactivated influenza vaccine. Donor details come from another sample of the same person, matched by shared clones. The sequenced DNA is TGCAGTGCTAGGCCCAGCTTTTCCTACGAGCAGTACTTC. Its protein reads: CSARPSFSYEQYF.